These 19 T cell receptor beta chains came from one sample sequenced in a study of T cells in localized non-small cell lung cancer. Sequencing used immunoSEQ multiplex PCR; TCRdb keeps in-frame clones, though not all of them. The sample has roughly 38,000 clones, around nine tenths seen once. The sample consisted of peripheral blood, taken before any cancer treatment. The receptors were gathered from a man between 18 and 49 years old with stage I lung adenocarcinoma.

This clone was seen once. The chain couples TRBV5-5 to TRBJ2-1; D gene uncertain. The CDR3 length is 16 residues. Trimming took 5 bases from V and 2 from J, leaving 17 bases between them. Germline CDR1 SGHKS, CDR2 YYEKEE (reference sequence). The CDR3 is CASSPYNELTYNEQFF. The CDR3 DNA reads TGTGCCAGCAGTCCCTATAATGAACTAACCTACAATGAGCAGTTCTTC.

The rearrangement links TRBV13 to TRBJ1-3; maybe TRBD1 (6 bases). Germline V CDR1 and CDR2: PRHDT, FYEKMQ (reference sequence). V lost 1 base to trimming and J lost 0 bases, with 16 bases between them. The CDR3 has 18 amino acids. The CDR3 sequence: CASSLVSSGHRSGNTIYF. CDR3 nucleotide sequence: TGTGCCAGCAGCTTAGTGTCTTCGGGACATCGCTCTGGAAACACCATATATTTT. Together with reference TRBV13 and TRBJ1-3, the CDR3 gives the full variable domain: AAGVIQSPRHLIKEKRETATLKCYPIPRHDTVYWYQQGPGQDPQFLISFYEKMQSDKGSIPDRFSAQQFSDYHSELNMSSLELGDSALYFCASSLVSSGHRSGNTIYFGEGSWLTVV.

The V gene is TRBV11-1, the J gene TRBJ1-1; D gene uncertain. The CDR3 is 15 amino acids. The germline gives CDR1 SGHAT, CDR2 FQDESV (reference sequence). V shed 0 bases and J shed 0 bases, with 8 bases lying between them. CDR3 bases: TGTGCCAGCAGCTTAGCCCAGACAATGAACACTGAAGCTTTCTTT. It is translated as CASSLAQTMNTEAFF. Looking up the rest from reference TRBV11-1 and TRBJ1-1 gives the full variable domain: EAEVAQSPRYKITEKSQAVAFWCDPISGHATLYWYRQILGQGPELLVQFQDESVVDDSQLPKDRFSAERLKGVDSTLKIQPAELGDSAMYLCASSLAQTMNTEAFFGQGTRLTVV.

V gene TRBV4-2 combines with J gene TRBJ1-6; no reliable D call. V gave up 0 bases and J gave up 8 bases, with 5 bases separating them. The CDR3 extends over 13 amino acids. Germline V gene sequence: CDR1 LGHNA, CDR2 YNFKEQ. CDR3 DNA: TGTGCCAGCAGCCAAGATAACGATTCACCCCTCCACTTT. It specifies CASSQDNDSPLHF.

The chain couples TRBV6-4 to TRBJ1-2; TRBD1 matches 11 bases. The CDR3 has 13 residues. Germline V gene sequence: CDR1 MRHNA, CDR2 SNTAGT. The trim removed 4 bases at V and 10 bases at J, leaving 5 bases unmatched. CDR3 in amino acids: CASSAGQGGPYTF. The CDR3 nucleotides are TGTGCCAGCAGTGCGGGACAGGGGGGACCCTACACCTTC.

This clone was seen more than once but under ten times. This chain links TRBV27 with TRBJ1-4; D is unresolved. Trimming took 5 bases from V and 0 from J, leaving 19 bases between them. CDR1 and CDR2 from the germline V gene are MNHEY and SMNVEV (reference sequence). This CDR3 region has 18 residues. In DNA, the CDR3 is TGTGCCAGCAGTCCCCGGCCTCCCTCAAGGGCAACTAATGAAAAACTGTTTTTT. Protein product: CASSPRPPSRATNEKLFF.

The chain has TRBV5-1 and TRBJ2-2; D is ambiguous. V was trimmed by 0 bases and J by 4 bases, leaving 7 bases between them. Germline V gene sequence: CDR1 SGHRS, CDR2 YFSETQ. This CDR3 spans 14 amino acids. Written as DNA, the CDR3 is TGCGCCAGCAGCTTGGTAGCTATCACCGGGGAGCTGTTTTTT. This codes for CASSLVAITGELFF.

V and J are TRBV29-1 and TRBJ2-1, with D possibly being TRBD1 (7 bases). The CDR3 contains 15 residues. V lost 4 bases, J lost 3 bases, and 16 bases lay in between. Germline lookup yields CDR1 SQVTM and CDR2 ANQGSEA. CDR3: CSVARGTDIYNEQFF. CDR3 coding DNA: TGCAGCGTTGCCAGGGGGACTGACATCTACAATGAGCAGTTCTTC.

The chain has TRBV20-1 and TRBJ1-1, with TRBD1 as a possible D gene (6 bases). Per germline, CDR1 DFQATT and CDR2 SNEGSKA (reference sequence). CDR3 length: 11 residues. V dropped 4 bases and J dropped 14 bases, with 17 bases sitting between them. The CDR3 DNA is TGCAGTGCTACCCTCGGACAGTGGTTATTCTTT. Residues: CSATLGQWLFF.

This chain joins TRBV14 and TRBJ2-1; no clear D gene. The V gene lost 1 base and the J gene lost 2 bases, with 12 bases spanning the gap. This CDR3 contains 16 residues. CDR1 is SGHDN, CDR2 FVKESK, per germline. In DNA, the CDR3 is TGTGCCAGCAGCCAAGTTCTTCTGGTCCCCTACAATGAGCAGTTCTTC. This sequence encodes CASSQVLLVPYNEQFF.

The chain recombines TRBV6-5 with TRBJ2-5; TRBD1 agrees at 7 bases. The CDR3 is 14 residues long. The germline V gene encodes CDR1 MNHEY and CDR2 SVGAGI. With 6 bases clipped from V and 2 bases from J, the junction kept 6 bases outside the gene matches. CDR3 residues: CASRNLGQQETQYF. CDR3 bases: TGTGCCAGCAGAAACCTGGGACAGCAAGAGACCCAGTACTTC.

The chain links TRBV27 to TRBJ1-1; D is possibly TRBD1 (6 bases). The CDR3 is 15 amino acids. Between the trimmed V and J ends, which lost 1 base and 5 bases, there was a span of 14 bases. The V gene's germline CDR1 is MNHEY and CDR2 SMNVEV (reference sequence). The CDR3 DNA is TGTGCCAGCAGTTTATGGGGGGGCGCGGGAACTGAAGCTTTCTTT. Protein: CASSLWGGAGTEAFF.

The J gene is TRBJ1-1, the V gene TRBV4-3; 12 bases agree with TRBD1. In germline, CDR1 is LGHNA, CDR2 YSLEER. The CDR3 totals 16 residues. Losses at the gene ends were 3 bases for V and 12 bases for J; bases not matched to a gene: 14. This CDR3 is CASSHDTGTGGTETFF. The CDR3 DNA is TGCGCCAGCAGCCATGACACCGGGACAGGGGGCACGGAGACTTTCTTT.

Note on this clone: One end of the junction varies from germline; a read error may be responsible. Other nucleotide sequences from this sample produce the same CDR3. The chain combines TRBV7-9 with TRBJ1-1, with D maybe TRBD1 (5 bases). This CDR3 has 14 amino acids. Germline assignment: CDR1 SEHNR and CDR2 FQNEAQ (reference sequence). The CDR3 reads CASSSGTRPAEAFF. CDR3 nucleotide sequence: TGTGCCAGTAGCTCTGGGACCCGGCCGGCTGAAGCTTTCTTT.

The rearrangement uses TRBV4-1 and TRBJ1-1, with D maybe TRBD1 (6 bases). The CDR3 has 12 residues. V lost 5 bases and J 10 bases, leaving 14 bases between the germline ends. Germline loops: CDR1 MGHRA, CDR2 YSYEKL. The CDR3 here is CASSLALGGAFF. CDR3 coding DNA: TGCGCCAGCAGCTTGGCCCTAGGGGGAGCTTTCTTT.

J is TRBJ1-2 and V is TRBV5-4, with D perhaps TRBD1 (6 bases). Germline V gives CDR1 SGHNT, CDR2 YYREEE (reference sequence). This CDR3 comprises 14 residues. Deletions cut 0 bases from V and 5 bases from J, with 11 bases between. This chain's CDR3 is CASSLGQESYGYTF. CDR3 DNA: TGTGCCAGCAGCTTGGGACAGGAAAGTTATGGCTACACCTTC.

This chain links TRBV30 with TRBJ2-3; 10 bases match TRBD1. J gave up 4 bases and V 5 bases, and 0 bases lay outside the gene matches. CDR3 length: 12 amino acids. CDR1 is GTSNPN, CDR2 SVGIG, per germline (reference sequence). The CDR3 sequence is CAWGQGADTQYF. CDR3 coding DNA: TGTGCCTGGGGACAGGGGGCAGATACGCAGTATTTT. Full variable domain (outside the CDR3, taken from reference TRBV30 and TRBJ2-3): SQTIHQWPATLVQPVGSPLSLECTVEGTSNPNLYWYRQAAGRGLQLLFYSVGIGQISSEVPQNLSASRPQDRQFILSSKKLLLSDSGFYLCAWGQGADTQYFGPGTRLTVL.

The V call is TRBV18, the J call TRBJ1-1; a possible D gene is TRBD1 (6 bases). The CDR3 is made up of 12 amino acids. Trimming removed 3 bases at V and 5 bases at J, with 7 bases between. The germline CDR1 and CDR2 sequences are KGHSH and LQKENI. The CDR3 DNA follows: TGTGCCAGCTCACCCCAGGGGACTGAAGCTTTCTTT. It is translated as CASSPQGTEAFF.

This sequence joins TRBV19 and TRBJ1-1; a possible D gene is TRBD1 (6 bases). CDR3 length: 16 amino acids. Germline V gives CDR1 LNHDA, CDR2 SQIVND (reference sequence). The germline V and J ends were trimmed by 9 bases and 0 bases, with 20 bases remaining between them. CDR3 sequence: CASRDIVFGLNTEAFF. Here the CDR3 DNA reads TGTGCCAGCAGGGACATAGTTTTTGGTTTGAACACTGAAGCTTTCTTT.